Listed below are T cell receptor beta chains from one sample, sequenced in a study of neoadjuvant anti-PD-1 for oral cavity cancer. Here immunoSEQ multiplex PCR was the method, and the copy in TCRdb shows in-frame clones only, minus some. The sample lists more than 9,500 clones; around 70% were seen once. This material consisted of PBMCs, taken after nivolumab (anti-PD-1) treatment. The receptors shown here come from a person between 35 and 79 years old with oral cavity squamous cell carcinoma. Both conserved end residues are part of each CDR3. A D gene is named only where the DNA matches it firmly. The size of a clone is reported for some rows only, either as once, few or many, or as a class for expanded clones.

>few|TRBD2|TRBV9|TRBJ2-3
TGTGCCAGCAGCTGGGGTAGCGGGTTCACAGATACGCAGTATTTT
CASSWGSGFTDTQYF
>NA|NA|TRBV2|TRBJ2-3
TGTGCCAGCAGTTTACCGCCAGATACGCAGTATTTT
CASSLPPDTQYF
>NA|NA|TRBV10-3|TRBJ1-1
TGTGCCATCAGTGAAGGAGAGGGGAACACTGAAGCTTTCTTT
CAISEGEGNTEAFF
>NA|NA|TRBV5-1|TRBJ1-4
TGCGCCAGCAGCTTGGGCCCGAGGGAAAAACTGTTTTTT
CASSLGPREKLFF
>few|NA|TRBV10-1|TRBJ2-3
TGCGCCAGCAGTGAGAACCAGGCCACCAAGGATTCAGATACGCAGTATTTT
CASSENQATKDSDTQYF
>NA|TRBD1|TRBV9|TRBJ2-5
TGTGCCAGCAGCGAGACAGGGTCGGTGAGGCAAGAGACCCAGTACTTC
CASSETGSVRQETQYF
>NA|NA|TRBV7-9|TRBJ2-7
TGTGCCAGCAGCTTGGGGTACGGCGAGCAGTACTTC
CASSLGYGEQYF
>NA|TRBD1|TRBV6-5|TRBJ1-2
TGTGCCAGCAGTTACCCCGGGACAGGGGTGTATGGCTACACCTTC
CASSYPGTGVYGYTF
>NA|NA|TRBV19|TRBJ2-7
TGTGCCAGTAGTATCGGTGTGAACGACTACTACGAGCAGTACTTC
CASSIGVNDYYEQYF
>few|NA|TRBV29-1|TRBJ2-3
TGCAGCGCCGGGTGGCGATACACAGATACGCAGTATTTT
CSAGWRYTDTQYF
>NA|NA|TRBV6-5|TRBJ2-7
TGTGCCAGCAGCTTGACAAGGACCGTCCACGAGCAGTACTTC
CASSLTRTVHEQYF
>few|NA|TRBV5-1|TRBJ1-1
TGCGCCAGCAGCTTATTAGGGATCTTGAACACTGAAGCTTTCTTT
CASSLLGILNTEAFF
>once|NA|TRBV2|TRBJ2-3
TGTGCCAGCTATAAACGGAGAGCTAGCACAGATACGCAGTATTTT
CASYKRRASTDTQYF
>NA|TRBD1|TRBV7-3|TRBJ2-5
TGTGCCAGCAGCCCCTCGGGACAGGAGGGAAAGACCCAGTACTTC
CASSPSGQEGKTQYF
>NA|NA|TRBV2|TRBJ1-5
TGTGCCAGCAGGGCCGGGGCCTCTAGCAATCAGCCCCAGCATTTT
CASRAGASSNQPQHF
>NA|NA|TRBV11-2|TRBJ1-4
TGTGCCAGCAGCTTACGGGGCCCGACTAATGAAAAACTGTTTTTT
CASSLRGPTNEKLFF
>NA|NA|TRBV7-2|TRBJ1-5
TGTGCCAGCAGCGTGAACCAGGGAGGATACTCGCCCCAGCATTTT
CASSVNQGGYSPQHF
>NA|NA|TRBV7-8|TRBJ1-3
TGTGCCAGCAGCTTAGCGGGGAGGTTCTCTGGAAACACCATATATTTT
CASSLAGRFSGNTIYF
>NA|NA|TRBV28|TRBJ2-7
TGTGCCAGCAGTATGACACGGATCTCCTACGAGCAGTACTTC
CASSMTRISYEQYF
>once|NA|TRBV1|TRBJ1-2
TGCACCAGCAGCCAAGAAACGGCGGCGTTTTATGGCTACACCTTC
CTSSQETAAFYGYTF
>few|NA|TRBV19|TRBJ1-2
TGTGCCAGTAGTATAGACAGGACAGCTGGCTACACCTTC
CASSIDRTAGYTF
>few|TRBD1|TRBV5-8|TRBJ1-4
TGTGCCAGCAGCGGAACAGGGGGCTTTAGGACTAATGAAAAACTGTTTTTT
CASSGTGGFRTNEKLFF
>NA|NA|TRBV4-2|TRBJ1-5
TGTGCCAGCAGCCAAGGTCAGGGGCGAGGGGGACAGCCCCAGCATTTT
CASSQGQGRGGQPQHF
>NA|NA|TRBV7-3|TRBJ2-5
TGTGCCAGCAGCACGGTCCCCCAAGAGACCCAGTACTTC
CASSTVPQETQYF
>NA|TRBD1|TRBV5-1|TRBJ2-3
TGCGCCAGCAGCTTGACAGGGGGAAGCACAGATACGCAGTATTTT
CASSLTGGSTDTQYF
>NA|TRBD2|TRBV19|TRBJ2-3
TGTGCCACTGGACTAGCGGGGGAATTAGGTACAGATACGCAGTATTTT
CATGLAGELGTDTQYF
>few|TRBD1|TRBV5-8|TRBJ1-2
TGTGCCAGCAGGAAATGGACAGGCCCCTATGGCTACACCTTC
CASRKWTGPYGYTF
>NA|TRBD1|TRBV5-1|TRBJ1-1
TGCGCCAGCAGCTTGGGAGATGGCAGGGGGCGCGAAGCTTTCTTT
CASSLGDGRGREAFF
>few|NA|TRBV6-6|TRBJ2-2
TGTGCCAGCAGAGTTACATTGACCGGGGAGCTGTTTTTT
CASRVTLTGELFF
>NA|NA|TRBV5-1|TRBJ2-1
TGCGCCAGCAGCGACTTGGGCAATGAGCAGTTCTTC
CASSDLGNEQFF
>NA|NA|TRBV9|TRBJ2-6
TGTGCCAGCAGCGTACAGGACTCTGGGGCCAACGTCCTGACTTTC
CASSVQDSGANVLTF
>NA|NA|TRBV29-1|TRBJ2-3
TGCAGCGTTGAAAAGGCCGATACGCAGTATTTT
CSVEKADTQYF
>NA|NA|TRBV6-6|TRBJ1-5
TGTGCCAGCAGATCAGGGGCGACGGAGCCCCAGCATTTT
CASRSGATEPQHF
>NA|TRBD1|TRBV6-1|TRBJ2-3
TGTGCCACCATACGACAGGGATTCACAGATACGCAGTATTTT
CATIRQGFTDTQYF
>few|NA|TRBV4-1|TRBJ1-1
TGCGCCAGCAGCCAAGGCCTTGGTCTGGGGGAGAACACTGAAGCTTTCTTT
CASSQGLGLGENTEAFF
>few|TRBD1|TRBV11-2|TRBJ1-2
TGTGCCAGCAGCTCGTCAGGGGGCTATGGCTACACCTTC
CASSSSGGYGYTF
>NA|NA|TRBV15|TRBJ1-2
TGTGCCACCAGCAGCCCCAGGGCAGGGTACGATGGCTACACCTTC
CATSSPRAGYDGYTF
>few|TRBD1|TRBV5-4|TRBJ1-1
TGTGCCAGCAGCTGGGACAGGATGAACACTGAAGCTTTCTTT
CASSWDRMNTEAFF
>few|TRBD1|TRBV7-8|TRBJ1-5
TGTGCCAGCAGCGTAGGACAGGGCAGGGACAATCAGCCCCAGCATTTT
CASSVGQGRDNQPQHF
>once|NA|TRBV9|TRBJ1-2
TGTGCCAGCAGCGTAGGGGCAGGGAGCGACTATGGCTACACCTTC
CASSVGAGSDYGYTF
>NA|TRBD1|TRBV9|TRBJ1-4
TGTGCCAGCAGCGTATCCGGGCCCGGGACAGGGGACGAAAAACTGTTTTTT
CASSVSGPGTGDEKLFF
>NA|NA|TRBV11-2|TRBJ1-1
TGTGCCAGCAGCTTAGATTGGATAGGCTCTGCTGAAGCTTTCTTT
CASSLDWIGSAEAFF
>NA|TRBD2|TRBV27|TRBJ2-3
TGTGCCACCCGGACTAGCGGGGGGAGCACAGATACGCAGTATTTT
CATRTSGGSTDTQYF
>NA|NA|TRBV10-3|TRBJ1-4
TGTGCCATCAGCTCAGATTCCGGGACCGTGGGTGGAAAACTGTTTTTT
CAISSDSGTVGGKLFF
>few|TRBD2|TRBV5-4|TRBJ2-3
TGTGCCAGCAGCTCTAGGACTAGCGGGGACACAGATACGCAGTATTTT
CASSSRTSGDTDTQYF
>NA|NA|TRBV5-1|TRBJ2-7
TGCGCCAGCAGCTTGGAGGGCAGCCAACCCTACGAGCAGTACTTC
CASSLEGSQPYEQYF
>NA|TRBD1|TRBV6-6|TRBJ1-6
TGTGCCAGCTCGGACAGGGCGGCCGACAATTCACCCCTCCACTTT
CASSDRAADNSPLHF
>NA|NA|TRBV19|TRBJ1-5
TGTGCCAGTAGTATAGTATGGGCTCAGCCCCAGCATTTT
CASSIVWAQPQHF
>few|NA|TRBV11-1|TRBJ2-7
TGTGCCAGCAGCCAAGTCCGGGGGACAAACTACGAGCAGTACTTC
CASSQVRGTNYEQYF
>few|NA|TRBV7-3|TRBJ1-6
TGTGCCAGCAGGGTTGGCGGCAATTCACCCCTCCACTTT
CASRVGGNSPLHF
>NA|NA|TRBV4-1|TRBJ1-1
TGCGCCAGCAGCCACGGTGATCGGGCGGTCACTGAAGCTTTCTTT
CASSHGDRAVTEAFF
>NA|TRBD1|TRBV10-3|TRBJ1-2
TGTGCCATCACCCGGGACAGGGCGTTAGTTGGCTACACCTTC
CAITRDRALVGYTF
>NA|NA|TRBV10-2|TRBJ1-5
TGCGCCAGCAGTGAACCGCCCAATCAGCCCCAGCATTTT
CASSEPPNQPQHF
>NA|NA|TRBV14|TRBJ1-6
TGTGCCAGCAGCCAAGATCGGGGGAATTCACCCCTCCACTTT
CASSQDRGNSPLHF
>NA|NA|TRBV29-1|TRBJ2-1
TGCAGCACCTTTGTTCCGATCGGGAATGAGCAGTTCTTC
CSTFVPIGNEQFF